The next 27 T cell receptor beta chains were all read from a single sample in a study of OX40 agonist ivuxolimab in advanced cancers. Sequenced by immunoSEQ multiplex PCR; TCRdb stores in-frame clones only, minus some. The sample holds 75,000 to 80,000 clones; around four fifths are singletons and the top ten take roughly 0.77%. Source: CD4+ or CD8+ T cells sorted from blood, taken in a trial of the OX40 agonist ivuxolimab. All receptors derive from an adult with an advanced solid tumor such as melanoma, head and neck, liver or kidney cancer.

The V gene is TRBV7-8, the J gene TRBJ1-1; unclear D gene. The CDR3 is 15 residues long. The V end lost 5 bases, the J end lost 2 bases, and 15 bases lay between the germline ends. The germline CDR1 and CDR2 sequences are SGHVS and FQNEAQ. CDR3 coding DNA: TGTGCCAGCAGCCTATCCCCCCAGCTCAACACTGAAGCTTTCTTT. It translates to CASSLSPQLNTEAFF. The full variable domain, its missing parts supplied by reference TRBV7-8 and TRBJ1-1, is GAGVSQSPRYKVAKRGQDVALRCDPISGHVSLFWYQQALGQGPEFLTYFQNEAQLDKSGLPSDRFFAERPEGSVSTLKIQRTQQEDSAVYLCASSLSPQLNTEAFFGQGTRLTVV.

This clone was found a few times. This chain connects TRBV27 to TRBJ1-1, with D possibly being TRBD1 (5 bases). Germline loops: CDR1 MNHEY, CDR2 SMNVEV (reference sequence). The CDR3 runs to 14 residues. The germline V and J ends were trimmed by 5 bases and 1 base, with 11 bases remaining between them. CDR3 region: CASSRLGQNTEAFF. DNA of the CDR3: TGTGCCAGCAGTAGATTAGGACAGAACACTGAAGCTTTCTTT.

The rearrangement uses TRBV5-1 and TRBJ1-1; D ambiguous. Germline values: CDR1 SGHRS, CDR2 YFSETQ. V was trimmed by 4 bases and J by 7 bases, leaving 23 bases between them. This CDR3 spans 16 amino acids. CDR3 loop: CASSREQIGLSREAFF. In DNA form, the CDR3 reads TGCGCCAGCAGCCGAGAACAGATTGGGCTGAGTCGTGAAGCTTTCTTT. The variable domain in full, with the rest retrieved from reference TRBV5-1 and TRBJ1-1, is KAGVTQTPRYLIKTRGQQVTLSCSPISGHRSVSWYQQTPGQGLQFLFEYFSETQRNKGNFPGRFSGRQFSNSRSEMNVSTLELGDSALYLCASSREQIGLSREAFFGQGTRLTVV.

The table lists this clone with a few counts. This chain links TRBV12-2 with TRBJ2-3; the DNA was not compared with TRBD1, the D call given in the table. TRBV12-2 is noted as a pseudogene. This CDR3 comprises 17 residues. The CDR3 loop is CASRLRFRTYSTDTQYF. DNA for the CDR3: TGTGCAAGTCGCTTAAGGTTCAGGACATATAGCACAGATACGCAGTATTTT.

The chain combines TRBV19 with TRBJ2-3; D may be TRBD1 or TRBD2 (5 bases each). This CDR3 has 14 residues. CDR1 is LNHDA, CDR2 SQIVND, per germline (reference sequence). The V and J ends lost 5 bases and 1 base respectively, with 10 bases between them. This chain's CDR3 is CASSAWDRTDTQYF. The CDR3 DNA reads TGTGCCAGTAGTGCCTGGGACCGCACAGATACGCAGTATTTT.

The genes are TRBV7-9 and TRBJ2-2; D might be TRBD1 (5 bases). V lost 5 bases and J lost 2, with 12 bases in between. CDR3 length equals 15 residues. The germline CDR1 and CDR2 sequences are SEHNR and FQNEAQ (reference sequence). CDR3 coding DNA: TGTGCCAGCAGCCCCTGGCAGGGCAACACCGGGGAGCTGTTTTTT. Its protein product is CASSPWQGNTGELFF.

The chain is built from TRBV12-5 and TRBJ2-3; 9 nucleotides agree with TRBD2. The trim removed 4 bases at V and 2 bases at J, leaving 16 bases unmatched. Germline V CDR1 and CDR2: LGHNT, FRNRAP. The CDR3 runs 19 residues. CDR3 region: CASGSYQGGGLAITDTQYF. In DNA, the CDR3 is TGTGCTAGTGGTTCCTACCAAGGGGGGGGACTAGCTATCACAGATACGCAGTATTTT.

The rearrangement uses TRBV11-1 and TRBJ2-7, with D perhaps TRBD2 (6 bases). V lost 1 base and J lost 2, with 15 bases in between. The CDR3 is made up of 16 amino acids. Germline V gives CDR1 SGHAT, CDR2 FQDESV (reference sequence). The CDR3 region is CASSLEGRGFTYEQYF. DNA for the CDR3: TGTGCCAGCAGCTTAGAAGGGCGGGGTTTTACCTACGAGCAGTACTTC. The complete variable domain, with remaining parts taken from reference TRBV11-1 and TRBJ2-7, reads EAEVAQSPRYKITEKSQAVAFWCDPISGHATLYWYRQILGQGPELLVQFQDESVVDDSQLPKDRFSAERLKGVDSTLKIQPAELGDSAMYLCASSLEGRGFTYEQYFGPGTRLTVT.

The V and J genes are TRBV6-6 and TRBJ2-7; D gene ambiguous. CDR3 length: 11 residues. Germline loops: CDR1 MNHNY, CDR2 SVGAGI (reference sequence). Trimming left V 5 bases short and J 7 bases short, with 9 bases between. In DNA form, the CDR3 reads TGTGCCAGCAGTCCCGGCCGAGAGCAGTACTTC. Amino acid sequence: CASSPGREQYF.

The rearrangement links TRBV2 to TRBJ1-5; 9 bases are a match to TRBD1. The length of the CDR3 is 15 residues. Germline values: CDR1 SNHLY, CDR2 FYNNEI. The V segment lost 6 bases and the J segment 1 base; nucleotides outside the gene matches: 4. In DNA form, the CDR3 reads TGTGCCAGCAGACCCGGACAGGGGAGCAATCAGCCCCAGCATTTT. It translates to CASRPGQGSNQPQHF.

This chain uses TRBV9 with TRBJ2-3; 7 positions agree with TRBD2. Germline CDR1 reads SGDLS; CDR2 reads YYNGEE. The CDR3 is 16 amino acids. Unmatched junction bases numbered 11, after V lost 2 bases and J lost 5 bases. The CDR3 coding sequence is TGTGCCAGCAGCGTCCGGGACTACTCTCGGGGAGATACGCAGTATTTT. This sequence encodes CASSVRDYSRGDTQYF.

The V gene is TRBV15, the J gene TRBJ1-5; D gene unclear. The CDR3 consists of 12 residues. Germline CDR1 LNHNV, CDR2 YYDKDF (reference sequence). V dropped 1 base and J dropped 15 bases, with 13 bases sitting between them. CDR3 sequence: CATSRGGGLRHF. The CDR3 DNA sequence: TGTGCCACCAGCAGAGGAGGAGGATTACGGCATTTT. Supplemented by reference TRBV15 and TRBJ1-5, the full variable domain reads DAMVIQNPRYQVTQFGKPVTLSCSQTLNHNVMYWYQQKSSQAPKLLFHYYDKDFNNEADTPDNFQSRRPNTSFCFLDIRSPGLGDTAMYLCATSRGGGLRHFGDGTRLSIL.

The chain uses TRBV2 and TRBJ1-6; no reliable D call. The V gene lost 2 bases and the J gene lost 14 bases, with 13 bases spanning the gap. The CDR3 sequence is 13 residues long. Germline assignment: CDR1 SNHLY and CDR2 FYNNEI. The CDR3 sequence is CASSESNKGALHF. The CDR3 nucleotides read TGTGCCAGCAGTGAAAGTAACAAGGGAGCCCTCCACTTT.

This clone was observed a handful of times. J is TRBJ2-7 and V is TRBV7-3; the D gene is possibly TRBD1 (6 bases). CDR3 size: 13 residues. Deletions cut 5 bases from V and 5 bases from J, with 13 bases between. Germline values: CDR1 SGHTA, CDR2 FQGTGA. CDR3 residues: CASSQTGYDEQYF. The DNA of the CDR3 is TGTGCCAGCAGCCAAACAGGGTACGACGAGCAGTACTTC.

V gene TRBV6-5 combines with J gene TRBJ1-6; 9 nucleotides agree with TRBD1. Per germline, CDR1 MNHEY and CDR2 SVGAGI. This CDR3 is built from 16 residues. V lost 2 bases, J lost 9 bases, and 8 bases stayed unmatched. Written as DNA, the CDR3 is TGTGCCAGCAGTTACACAACCGGGACAGGGAGTTCACCCCTCCACTTT. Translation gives CASSYTTGTGSSPLHF.

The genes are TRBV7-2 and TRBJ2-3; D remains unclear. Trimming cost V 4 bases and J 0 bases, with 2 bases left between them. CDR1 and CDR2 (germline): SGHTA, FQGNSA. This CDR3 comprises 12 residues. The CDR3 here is CASSSSTDTQYF. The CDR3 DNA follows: TGTGCCAGCAGCTCAAGCACAGATACGCAGTATTTT.

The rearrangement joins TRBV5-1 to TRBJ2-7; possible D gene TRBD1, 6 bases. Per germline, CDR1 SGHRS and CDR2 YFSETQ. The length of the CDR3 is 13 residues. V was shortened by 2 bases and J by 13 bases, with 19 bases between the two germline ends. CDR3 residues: CASSFGTTGLIYF. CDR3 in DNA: TGCGCCAGCAGCTTCGGAACCACAGGGTTAATCTACTTC.

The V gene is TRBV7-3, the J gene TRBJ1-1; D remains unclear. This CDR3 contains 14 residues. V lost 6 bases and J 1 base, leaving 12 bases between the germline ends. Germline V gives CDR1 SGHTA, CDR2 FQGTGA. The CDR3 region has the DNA TGTGCCAGCAGTCCAGGCGCCTCGAACACTGAAGCTTTCTTT. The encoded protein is CASSPGASNTEAFF. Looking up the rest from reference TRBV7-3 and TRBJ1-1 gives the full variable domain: GAGVSQTPSNKVTEKGKYVELRCDPISGHTALYWYRQSLGQGPEFLIYFQGTGAADDSGLPNDRFFAVRPEGSVSTLKIQRTERGDSAVYLCASSPGASNTEAFFGQGTRLTVV.

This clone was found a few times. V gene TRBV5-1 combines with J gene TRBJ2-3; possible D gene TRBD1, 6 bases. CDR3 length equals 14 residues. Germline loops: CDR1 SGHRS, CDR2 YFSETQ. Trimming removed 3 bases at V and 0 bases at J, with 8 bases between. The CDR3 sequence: CASSSQGSTDTQYF. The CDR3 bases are TGCGCCAGCAGCTCCCAGGGGAGCACAGATACGCAGTATTTT.

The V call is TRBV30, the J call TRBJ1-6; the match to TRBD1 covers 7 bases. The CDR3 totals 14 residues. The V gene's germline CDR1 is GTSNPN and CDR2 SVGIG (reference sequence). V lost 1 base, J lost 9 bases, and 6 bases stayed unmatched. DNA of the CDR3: TGTGCCTGGAGTGGACAGGGCAAGCTTTCACCCCTCCACTTT. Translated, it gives CAWSGQGKLSPLHF.

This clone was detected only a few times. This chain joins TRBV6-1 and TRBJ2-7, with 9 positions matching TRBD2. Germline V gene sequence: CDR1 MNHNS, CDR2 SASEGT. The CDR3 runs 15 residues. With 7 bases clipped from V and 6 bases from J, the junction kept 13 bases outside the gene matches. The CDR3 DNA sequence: TGTGCCAGCAACGAAGGGGGCGGGGGGGCCCTCGAGCAGTACTTC. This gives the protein CASNEGGGGALEQYF.

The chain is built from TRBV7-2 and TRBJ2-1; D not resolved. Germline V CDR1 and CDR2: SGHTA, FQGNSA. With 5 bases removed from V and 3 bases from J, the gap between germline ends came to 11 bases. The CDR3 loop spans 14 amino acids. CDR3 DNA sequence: TGTGCCAGCAGCCCGAACGGTGGCTACAATGAGCAGTTCTTC. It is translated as CASSPNGGYNEQFF.

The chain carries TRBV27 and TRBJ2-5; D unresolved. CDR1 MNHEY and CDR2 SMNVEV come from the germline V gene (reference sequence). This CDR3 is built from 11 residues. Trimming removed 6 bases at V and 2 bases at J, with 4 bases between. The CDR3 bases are TGTGCCAGCAGACAGCAAGAGACCCAGTACTTC. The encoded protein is CASRQQETQYF.

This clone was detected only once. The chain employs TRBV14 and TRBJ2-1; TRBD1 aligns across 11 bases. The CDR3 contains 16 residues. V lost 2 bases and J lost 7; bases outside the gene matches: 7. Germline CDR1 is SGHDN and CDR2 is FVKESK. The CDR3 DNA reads TGTGCCAGCAGCCAACCCGGACAGGGGGCCTGGAATGAGCAGTTCTTC. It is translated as CASSQPGQGAWNEQFF.

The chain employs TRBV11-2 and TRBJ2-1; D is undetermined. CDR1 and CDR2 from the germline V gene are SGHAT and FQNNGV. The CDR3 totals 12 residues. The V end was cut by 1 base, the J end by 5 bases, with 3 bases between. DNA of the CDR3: TGTGCCAGCAGCTTAGCCCACAATGAGCAGTTCTTC. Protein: CASSLAHNEQFF.

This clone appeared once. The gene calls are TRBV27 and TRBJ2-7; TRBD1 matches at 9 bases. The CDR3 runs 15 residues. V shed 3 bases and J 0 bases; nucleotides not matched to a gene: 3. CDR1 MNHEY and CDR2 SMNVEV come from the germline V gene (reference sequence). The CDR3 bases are TGTGCCAGCAGTTTTGGGACAGGGATCTCCTACGAGCAGTACTTC. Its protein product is CASSFGTGISYEQYF.

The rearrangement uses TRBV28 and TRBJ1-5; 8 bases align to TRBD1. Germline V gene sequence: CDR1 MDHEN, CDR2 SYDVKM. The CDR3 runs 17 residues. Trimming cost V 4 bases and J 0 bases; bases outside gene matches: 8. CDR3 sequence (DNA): TGTGCCAGCAGTTCCGGACAGGGAGTAGATAGCAATCAGCCCCAGCATTTT. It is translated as CASSSGQGVDSNQPQHF. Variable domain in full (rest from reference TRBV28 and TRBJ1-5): DVKVTQSSRYLVKRTGEKVFLECVQDMDHENMFWYRQDPGLGLRLIYFSYDVKMKEKGDIPEGYSVSREKKERFSLILESASTNQTSMYLCASSSGQGVDSNQPQHFGDGTRLSIL.